These 20 T cell receptor beta chains share one sample of origin, sequenced in a study of response to subunit inactivated influenza vaccine. TCRdb fed the RT-PCR reads into MiXCR, producing one record per CDR3 protein. Among 550,000 to 800,000 distinct CDR3 sequences listed, around 14% were seen once. Here the sequenced sample was PBMCs from blood, taken less than 13 days after vaccination. The receptors stem from a man aged 45-65 years who received an inactivated influenza vaccine.

This clonotype appeared a few times. The J gene is TRBJ2-3, the V gene TRBV9; D is possibly TRBD1 (5 bases). There are 15 residues in the CDR3. The germline gives CDR1 SGDLS, CDR2 YYNGEE. The V and J ends lost 2 bases and 4 bases respectively, with 14 bases between them. DNA of the CDR3: TGTGCCAGCAGCGTGACAGTAGAATACGCAGATACGCAGTATTTT. Translation gives CASSVTVEYADTQYF.

The chain couples TRBV21-1 to TRBJ2-5; the table's D call, TRBD1, has no DNA check behind it. TRBV21-1 is designated a pseudogene. The CDR3 totals 17 residues. The CDR3 protein is CASTSKGTGRLGETQYF. The CDR3, as DNA: TGTGCCAGCACCTCAAAGGGGACAGGGCGTTTGGGAGAGACCCAGTACTTC.

The chain joins TRBV7-2 to TRBJ2-5, with D perhaps being TRBD1 or TRBD2 (5 bases each). Germline V lookup: CDR1 SGHTA, CDR2 FQGNSA. There are 14 residues in the CDR3. V gave up 5 bases and J gave up 7 bases, with 17 bases separating them. CDR3 in amino acids: CASSGGTLAGTQYF. The CDR3 DNA is TGTGCCAGCAGCGGTGGGACCCTAGCTGGGACCCAGTACTTC.

The chain's CDR3 is CASSYEGYNQPQHF. The DNA for the CDR3 is TGTGCCAGCAGTTATGAGGGGTACAATCAGCCCCAGCATTTT. The rearrangement links TRBV6-5 to TRBJ1-5; D possibly corresponds to TRBD1 (5 bases). V was pared by 3 bases and J by 3 bases, with 9 bases between. Germline-derived CDR1 and CDR2 are MNHEY and SVGAGI. The CDR3 consists of 14 residues.

This clonotype appeared a few times. The chain combines TRBV20-1 with TRBJ2-3; unclear D gene. Per the germline V gene, CDR1 is DFQATT and CDR2 is SNEGSKA (reference sequence). The CDR3 spans 15 residues. The V end was cut by 1 base, the J end by 2 bases, with 13 bases between. DNA for the CDR3: TGCAGTGCTAGAGTGGCCAGCGCACTCACAGATACGCAGTATTTT. It translates to CSARVASALTDTQYF.

In this sample, this clonotype turned up a few times. In nucleotides, the CDR3 is TGCGCCAGCAGCCAAGATTGGCGGGGGGGCGCGGAGACCCAGTACTTC. Protein: CASSQDWRGGAETQYF. The V and J genes are TRBV4-3 and TRBJ2-5, with 9 nucleotides matching TRBD2. V trimming: 0 bases; J trimming: 5 bases; junction bases outside the gene matches: 7. Germline V gene data show CDR1 as LGHNA and CDR2 as YSLEER. This CDR3 region has 16 residues.

The V call is TRBV4-1, the J call TRBJ2-7; perhaps TRBD1 as D (5 bases). Trimming removed 2 bases from V and 7 bases from J, with 6 bases in between. The CDR3 is made up of 11 amino acids. The V gene's germline CDR1 is MGHRA and CDR2 YSYEKL. CDR3 nucleotides: TGCGCCAGCAGCCAACAGGGAGAGCAGTACTTC. It specifies CASSQQGEQYF.

The chain has TRBV20-1 and TRBJ2-5; maybe TRBD2 (5 bases). Per the germline V gene, CDR1 is DFQATT and CDR2 is SNEGSKA (reference sequence). This CDR3 has 14 amino acids. Trimming removed 5 bases from V and 6 bases from J, with 19 bases in between. The CDR3 coding sequence is TGCAGTGCTTCGTCATCCGCGGTAGCGCAGACCCAGTACTTC. Translation gives CSASSSAVAQTQYF.

This clonotype was seen more than once but under ten times. This CDR3 is CASSLMGGTDTQYF. In DNA form, the CDR3 reads TGTGCCAGCAGCTTAATGGGGGGCACAGATACGCAGTATTTT. This chain connects TRBV7-3 to TRBJ2-3, with D tentatively TRBD1 or TRBD2 (5 bases each). The germline gives CDR1 SGHTA, CDR2 FQGTGA. The CDR3 runs 14 residues. Trimming pared 1 base from V and 1 base from J, leaving 6 bases between.

This clonotype was seen only a few times. V usage is TRBV7-9 and J usage is TRBJ1-2; weak D call: TRBD1 (5 bases). Germline lookup yields CDR1 SEHNR and CDR2 FQNEAQ (reference sequence). Trimming removed 0 bases from V and 6 bases from J, with 8 bases in between. The CDR3 loop spans 13 amino acids. CDR3 DNA sequence: TGTGCCAGCAGCTTAGCCAGGGTAGATGGCTACACCTTC. The encoded protein is CASSLARVDGYTF.

This rearrangement joins TRBV7-2 to TRBJ2-5; D is perhaps TRBD1 (5 bases). The germline V gene encodes CDR1 SGHTA and CDR2 FQGNSA. V lost 0 bases and J 5 bases, leaving 10 bases between the germline ends. CDR3 length: 14 amino acids. This CDR3 is CASSLAKGSETQYF. CDR3 sequence (DNA): TGTGCCAGCAGCTTAGCAAAGGGGTCGGAGACCCAGTACTTC.

V is TRBV10-3 and J is TRBJ2-3, with 10 bases lining up with TRBD1. The CDR3 has 15 residues. The ends lost 6 bases at V and 4 bases at J; junction bases unmatched: 7. Germline loops: CDR1 ENHRY, CDR2 SYGVKD. The CDR3 nucleotides are TGTGCCATCAGGGGGACAGGGGTTAAAGCAGATACGCAGTATTTT. Translating it yields CAIRGTGVKADTQYF.

The chain combines TRBV25-1 with TRBJ2-7; D is perhaps TRBD1 or TRBD2 (5 bases each). Per germline, CDR1 MGHDK and CDR2 SYGVNS. The CDR3 is made up of 15 amino acids. The ends were cut back, 6 bases at V and 6 bases at J, with 21 bases in the middle. The CDR3 protein is CASSQGPGPKPEQYF. In DNA, the CDR3 is TGTGCCAGCAGCCAAGGTCCGGGACCCAAGCCCGAGCAGTACTTC.

In its sample, this clonotype was seen a few times. This chain links TRBV6-2 or TRBV6-3 with TRBJ2-7; possible D gene TRBD1, 6 bases. The germline gives CDR1 MNHEY, CDR2 SVGEGT. The V end was cut by 8 bases, the J end by 0 bases, with 14 bases between. This CDR3 comprises 14 residues. CDR3 coding DNA: TGTGCCAGCTTACCGGACAGCGCCTCCTACGAGCAGTACTTC. Amino acid sequence: CASLPDSASYEQYF.

Ten or more counts support this clonotype. The chain links TRBV7-2 to TRBJ2-2, with 8 bases matching TRBD2. This CDR3 contains 16 residues. Germline V lookup: CDR1 SGHTA, CDR2 FQGNSA. V was clipped by 7 bases and J by 1 base; unmatched bases: 8. In nucleotides, the CDR3 is TGTGCCAGCAAAGCGGGGGCTAGCGGGAACACCGGGGAGCTGTTTTTT. It encodes CASKAGASGNTGELFF.

There are many counts of this clonotype. V is TRBV5-1 and J is TRBJ2-5, with unresolved D. CDR3 length: 14 residues. The germline CDR1 and CDR2 sequences are SGHRS and YFSETQ. V gave up 1 base and J gave up 4 bases, with 11 bases separating them. DNA for the CDR3: TGCGCCAGCAGCTTGAAGACCTCCAGAGAGACCCAGTACTTC. Its protein product is CASSLKTSRETQYF.

This clonotype was picked up many times. This chain connects TRBV10-3 to TRBJ2-7; possible D gene TRBD1, 6 bases. The CDR3 sequence is 14 residues long. Trimming removed 0 bases from V and 2 bases from J, with 8 bases in between. The germline CDR1 and CDR2 sequences are ENHRY and SYGVKD. The CDR3 is CAISESAGAYEQYF. The CDR3 DNA sequence: TGTGCCATCAGTGAGTCGGCAGGGGCCTACGAGCAGTACTTC.

V and J are TRBV11-2 and TRBJ2-7; a possible D gene is TRBD2 (6 bases). The V gene lost 4 bases and the J gene lost 2 bases, with 15 bases spanning the gap. The germline CDR1 and CDR2 sequences are SGHAT and FQNNGV. This CDR3 has 15 amino acids. The CDR3 loop reads CASSSRPGSPYEQYF. In nucleotides, the CDR3 is TGTGCCAGCAGCTCTCGTCCCGGGAGCCCCTACGAGCAGTACTTC.

The chain links TRBV20-1 to TRBJ2-7; 7 bases line up with TRBD1. V lost 0 bases to trimming and J lost 5 bases; unmatched junction nucleotides: 10. CDR1 is DFQATT and CDR2 is SNEGSKA in the germline V gene (reference sequence). This CDR3 comprises 15 residues. The CDR3 reads CSARDKGDRGNEQYF. In nucleotides, the CDR3 is TGCAGTGCTAGAGATAAGGGGGACAGAGGAAACGAGCAGTACTTC.

The table lists this clonotype with a few counts. J is TRBJ1-1 and V is TRBV14; 7 bases line up with TRBD1. The CDR3 has 14 amino acids. V trimming: 2 bases; J trimming: 1 base; junction bases outside the gene matches: 1. Germline V gene lookup returns CDR1 SGHDN and CDR2 FVKESK. The CDR3 loop is CASSQYRGNTEAFF. In DNA form, the CDR3 reads TGTGCCAGCAGCCAATACAGGGGGAACACTGAAGCTTTCTTT.